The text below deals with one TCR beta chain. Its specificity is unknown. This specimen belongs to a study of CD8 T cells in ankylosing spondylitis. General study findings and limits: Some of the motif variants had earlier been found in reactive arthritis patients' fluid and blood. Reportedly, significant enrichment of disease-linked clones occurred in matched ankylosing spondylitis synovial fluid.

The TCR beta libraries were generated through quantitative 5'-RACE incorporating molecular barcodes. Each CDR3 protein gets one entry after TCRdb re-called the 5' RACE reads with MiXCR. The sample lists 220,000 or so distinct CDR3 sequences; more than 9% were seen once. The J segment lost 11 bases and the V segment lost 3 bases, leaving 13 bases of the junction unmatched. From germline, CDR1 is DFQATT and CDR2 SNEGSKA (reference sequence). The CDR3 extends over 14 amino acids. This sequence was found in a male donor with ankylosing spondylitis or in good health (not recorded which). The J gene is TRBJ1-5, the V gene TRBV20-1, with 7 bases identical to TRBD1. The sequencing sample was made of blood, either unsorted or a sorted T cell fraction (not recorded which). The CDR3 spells CSASVRTGEGAQHF. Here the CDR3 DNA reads TGCAGTGCTAGCGTCAGGACAGGCGAGGGGGCCCAGCATTTT.